This is a list of T cell receptor beta chains from one sample in a study of Ad26.COV2.S vaccination and SARS-CoV-2 variants. The repertoire was sequenced with immunoSEQ multiplex PCR; TCRdb's copy has only in-frame clones and lacks some. The sample includes about 350,000 clones, approximately 86% of them seen just once. This material consisted of peripheral blood, taken in a trial of Ad26.COV2.S vaccine versus placebo. The origin of the receptors is a person aged 18-60 years who received the Ad26.COV2.S COVID-19 vaccine or a placebo. Each CDR3 is given with its conserved first and last residue. Expanded clones are given a class, and other clones once, few, many or no size at all.

j_call clone_size v_call cdr3_aa
TRBJ2-7 . TRBV7-8 CASSLGQGAGEQYF
TRBJ2-1 . TRBV7-2 CASRGVLAGVAEQFF
TRBJ1-1 . TRBV10-3 CAISDGIGAFF
TRBJ2-3 . TRBV13 CASSARLAGGPWGTDTQYF
TRBJ2-3 . TRBV11-3 CASSLGGSMVDTQYF
TRBJ2-7 . TRBV5-6 CASSSAGVVYEQYF
TRBJ2-7 . TRBV7-2 CASSPTPRVSEQYF
TRBJ1-1 . TRBV28 CASSQRLPPSNTEAFF
TRBJ1-1 . TRBV5-1 CASSLASQSEAFF
TRBJ2-4 . TRBV19 CAPNSVAKNIQYF
TRBJ1-3 once TRBV5-6 CASSLVAGSSGNTIYF
TRBJ1-1 . TRBV4-1 CASSLTANTEAFF